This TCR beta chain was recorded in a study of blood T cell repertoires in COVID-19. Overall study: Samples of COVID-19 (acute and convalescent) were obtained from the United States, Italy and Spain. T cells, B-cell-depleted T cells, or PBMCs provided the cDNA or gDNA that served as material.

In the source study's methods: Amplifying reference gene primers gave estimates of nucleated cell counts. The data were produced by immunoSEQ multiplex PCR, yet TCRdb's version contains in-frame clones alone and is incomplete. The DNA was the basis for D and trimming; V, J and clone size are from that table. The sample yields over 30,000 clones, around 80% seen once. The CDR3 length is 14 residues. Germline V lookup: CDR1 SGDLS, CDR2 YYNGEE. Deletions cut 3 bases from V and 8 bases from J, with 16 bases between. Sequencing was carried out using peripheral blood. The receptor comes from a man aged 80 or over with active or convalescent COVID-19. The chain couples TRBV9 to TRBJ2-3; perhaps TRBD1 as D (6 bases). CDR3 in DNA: TGTGCCAGCAGCGGAGGGCTGGGGGCGGGTACGCAGTATTTT. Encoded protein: CASSGGLGAGTQYF.